This TCR beta chain was obtained from a study of metastatic and nonmetastatic thyroid tumors. As processed by the authors: The study built a papillary thyroid cancer distant-metastasis classifier from CDR3 differences across clinicopathological groups. With MiXCR, TCRdb reprocessed the PCR reads. TCRdb, not the original authors, processed these V and J calls. The data contain 18,000 or so clones, around 30% of them seen just once; the ten biggest clones take up 13%. Before thyroid surgery, none of the patients had received any treatment. Sequencing was carried out using tumor tissue. The clonotype was recovered from a female donor with papillary thyroid cancer or a benign thyroid nodule (not recorded which). Some clones in this sample may be carry-over from other donors' samples.

CDR3 loop: CASSSRTGDTEAFF. The CDR3 DNA sequence: TGTGCCAGCAGTTCCAGAACAGGGGACACTGAAGCTTTCTTT. This chain connects TRBV6-4 to TRBJ1-1, with 7 bases identical to TRBD1. Germline V gene sequence: CDR1 MRHNA, CDR2 SNTAGT. The V gene end was trimmed by 5 bases and the J gene end by 3 bases; junction bases not matched to a gene: 6. The CDR3 consists of 14 residues.